This TCR beta chain was sequenced during a study of T cells after yellow fever vaccination. Broader study findings: In FACS-sorted repertoires, abundant clonotypes from the bulk population could appear as contaminants. Just a small share of clonotypes turned up in the CD4 compartment as well as the CD8 compartment. Post-booster samples contained most primary-vaccination clones (approximately 96% CD4, about 90% CD8).

Generation of TCR cDNA used 5'RACE template switching (which added a universal primer site and UMIs). TCRdb ran MiXCR on the 5' RACE reads and lists one entry per CDR3 protein. The sample lists approximately 96,000 distinct CDR3 sequences; about 8.2% were seen once. V dropped 3 bases and J dropped 5 bases, with 10 bases sitting between them. This CDR3 contains 14 residues. From germline, CDR1 is LNHDA and CDR2 SQIVND (reference sequence). This specimen was CD8+ T cells not binding an NS4B(214-222) dextramer, sorted from PBMCs, taken roughly 14 days after the first yellow fever vaccination. This clonotype was obtained from a man in his late teens or twenties who received the YFV17D yellow fever vaccine. The gene calls are TRBV19 and TRBJ1-4; D is unresolved. The CDR3 DNA reads TGTGCCAGTAGTATCTTTGGGAAGAATGAAAAACTGTTTTTT. Its protein is CASSIFGKNEKLFF. The variable domain in full, with the rest retrieved from reference TRBV19 and TRBJ1-4, is DGGITQSPKYLFRKEGQNVTLSCEQNLNHDAMYWYRQDPGQGLRLIYYSQIVNDFQKGDIAEGYSVSREKKESFPLTVTSAQKNPTAFYLCASSIFGKNEKLFFGSGTQLSVL.